The 28 T cell receptor beta chains below were found in one sample sequenced in a study of regulatory T cells in long-lasting Graves disease. The TCR beta library used iRepertoire HTBI primers with Arm-PCR amplification of CDR3. TCRdb analysed the multiplex PCR reads with MiXCR anew, one entry per CDR3 protein. The sample comprises 360,000 or so distinct CDR3 sequences, roughly 25% of which are singletons, and less than 30% rests with the top ten. This sample's time point: persistent/refractory GD, antithyroid drugs over 5 years with positive TRAb. Following extraction of RNA from PBMCs, that RNA was used to make the TCR library. Sequencing used peripheral blood mononuclear cells (PBMCs), obtained when the disease was refractory, from a patient treated with antithyroid drugs. The receptors here all came from a woman between 40 and 50 years old with Graves disease.

This clonotype was counted at least ten times. V usage is TRBV29-1 and J usage is TRBJ2-5, with a weak D call TRBD2 (5 bases). CDR3 length equals 12 residues. Germline CDR1 SQVTM, CDR2 ANQGSEA. V lost 7 bases and J lost 1, with 10 bases in between. The CDR3 nucleotides read TGCAGCGGACGGGGAACCCAAGAGACCCAGTACTTC. It yields the protein CSGRGTQETQYF.

Details on this clonotype: Given a much more abundant clone one base away, this may be a read error. The chain joins TRBV7-6 to TRBJ1-4; the D is unclear. Trimming took off 5 bases at V and 4 bases at J, with 17 bases between the two ends. Per the germline V gene, CDR1 is SGHVS and CDR2 is FNYEAQ. The CDR3 length is 16 residues. The CDR3 DNA sequence: TGTGCCAGCAGCATAGGCGCCGTAGGCATTAATGAAAAACTGTTTTTT. It translates to CASSIGAVGINEKLFF.

This clonotype was seen only a few times. V is TRBV6-1 and J is TRBJ1-4, with TRBD1 matching over 8 bases. With 7 bases clipped from V and 7 bases from J, the junction kept 8 bases outside the gene matches. From germline, CDR1 is MNHNS and CDR2 SASEGT. This CDR3 spans 14 amino acids. CDR3 nucleotides: TGTGCCAGCAAACCTCAGGGGGCTAGTGAAAAACTGTTTTTT. Its protein is CASKPQGASEKLFF.

The CDR3 nucleotides read TGTGCCATCAGTCCACAGGTACCCTTGCAGACCCAGTACTTC. Its translation: CAISPQVPLQTQYF. The chain employs TRBV10-3 and TRBJ2-5, with a possible D match to TRBD1 (5 bases). Germline values: CDR1 ENHRY, CDR2 SYGVKD. This CDR3 contains 14 residues. Deletions cut 5 bases from V and 6 bases from J, with 16 bases between.

This clonotype was detected only a few times. The chain combines TRBV10-2 with TRBJ2-5, with TRBD2 matching over 7 bases. Trimming took 6 bases from V and 5 from J; bases not matched to a gene: 12. The germline CDR1 and CDR2 sequences are WSHSY and SAAADI. This CDR3 has 15 amino acids. The chain's CDR3 is CASRLTGGVQETQYF. DNA of the CDR3: TGCGCCAGCAGATTGACGGGGGGAGTTCAGGAGACCCAGTACTTC.

This clonotype occurred many times. The junction shows a germline mismatch at one end, possibly a read error. The rearrangement links TRBV28 to TRBJ2-7, with TRBD1 matching over 9 bases. Germline CDR1 is MDHEN and CDR2 is SYDVKM. The CDR3 sequence is 12 residues long. The CDR3 protein is CASSPGQGLWRF. The CDR3 nucleotides are TGTGCCAGCAGTCCGGGACAGGGCCTTTGGAGATTC.

This clonotype showed up many times. The gene calls are TRBV6-1 and TRBJ2-5, with D possibly being TRBD1 or TRBD2 (5 bases each). Germline V lookup: CDR1 MNHNS, CDR2 SASEGT. This CDR3 is 14 amino acids long. The V and J ends lost 6 bases and 3 bases respectively, with 14 bases between them. CDR3 loop: CASSVGAREETQYF. The CDR3 DNA sequence: TGTGCCAGCAGCGTCGGGGCGCGGGAAGAGACCCAGTACTTC.

The genes are TRBV7-9 and TRBJ1-5; D remains unclear. Germline V gene lookup returns CDR1 SEHNR and CDR2 FQNEAQ (reference sequence). Between the trimmed V and J ends, which lost 4 bases and 1 base, there was a span of 8 bases. The CDR3 length is 14 residues. DNA of the CDR3: TGTGCCAGCAGCTCAGGCGCGAGCAATCAGCCCCAGCATTTT. Translating gives CASSSGASNQPQHF.

This clonotype was detected many times. The gene calls are TRBV6-1 and TRBJ2-2, with TRBD2 matching over 8 bases. The CDR3 length is 16 residues. Germline V lookup: CDR1 MNHNS, CDR2 SASEGT. Unmatched junction bases numbered 8, after V lost 8 bases and J lost 0 bases. The CDR3 region has the DNA TGTGCCAGCGCTTCCGCGACTAGCGCGAACACCGGGGAGCTGTTTTTT. This sequence encodes CASASATSANTGELFF.

This clonotype was seen a handful of times. The chain is built from TRBV28 and TRBJ2-6, with D possibly matching TRBD2 (5 bases). V was trimmed by 7 bases and J by 3 bases, leaving 16 bases between them. Per the germline V gene, CDR1 is MDHEN and CDR2 is SYDVKM. The CDR3 is 16 residues long. CDR3 DNA sequence: TGTGCCAGCACCTCACGGCGAGGGATTGGGGCCAACGTCCTGACTTTC. It translates to CASTSRRGIGANVLTF.

The sample holds many counts of this clonotype. The chain carries TRBV6-9 and TRBJ1-2; no definite D call. Germline values: CDR1 MNHGY, CDR2 SVAAGI. This CDR3 region has 15 residues. V was shortened by 0 bases and J by 1 base, with 9 bases between the two germline ends. In nucleotides, the CDR3 is TGTGCCAGCAGTTATTCAGAGCTTCGTAACTATGGCTACACCTTC. This sequence encodes CASSYSELRNYGYTF.

J is TRBJ2-7 and V is TRBV9, with TRBD2 identical over 13 bases. Germline trimming cut 4 bases from V and 2 bases from J; bases unmatched to any gene: 6. The germline V gene encodes CDR1 SGDLS and CDR2 YYNGEE. The CDR3 is 16 residues long. As DNA, the CDR3 is TGTGCCAGCAGCACCACCGGGACTAGCGGGACCTACGAGCAGTACTTC. Translated, it gives CASSTTGTSGTYEQYF.

On this clonotype: A much larger clone lies a single base off, so this may be a read error. The genes are TRBV6-1 and TRBJ2-5; weak D call: TRBD2 (5 bases). V lost 3 bases to trimming and J lost 1 base, with 12 bases between them. Germline CDR1 and CDR2: MNHNS and SASEGT. The CDR3 totals 15 residues. The CDR3 DNA reads TGTGCCAGCAGTGAGTTAGCGAGTGCCCAAGAGACCCAGTACTTC. It is translated as CASSELASAQETQYF.

This clonotype was seen a handful of times. The gene calls are TRBV7-6 and TRBJ2-5; 8 bases agree with TRBD1. Germline CDR1 and CDR2: SGHVS and FNYEAQ. This CDR3 is built from 15 residues. Trimming cost V 4 bases and J 1 base; bases outside gene matches: 5. The CDR3 DNA sequence: TGTGCCAGCAGCTACCTTGACAGGGGCCAAGAGACCCAGTACTTC. It yields the protein CASSYLDRGQETQYF.

The rearrangement joins TRBV11-3 to TRBJ2-5; D remains unclear. Judging by the DNA end, TRBJ2-1 fits better; the J call may be wrong. Germline lookup yields CDR1 SGHNT and CDR2 YENEEA. This CDR3 is 15 amino acids long. The CDR3 DNA reads TGTGCCAGCAGCGGAAGACGACGGAAACCCAATGAGCAGTTCTTC. Encoded protein: CASSGRRRKPNEQFF.

In this sample, this clonotype turned up many times. The J gene is TRBJ1-5, the V gene TRBV28; TRBD1 matches 10 bases. The germline V gene encodes CDR1 MDHEN and CDR2 SYDVKM. The CDR3 covers 19 residues. V was pared by 3 bases and J by 5 bases, with 16 bases of the junction left unmatched. The CDR3 is CASSFLFDAWDRGYQPQHF. DNA for the CDR3: TGTGCCAGCAGTTTTTTATTCGACGCCTGGGACAGGGGATATCAGCCCCAGCATTTT.

This clonotype showed up just a few times. This chain uses TRBV6-1 with TRBJ2-2, with TRBD2 as a possible D gene (5 bases). The CDR3 runs to 13 residues. CDR1 and CDR2 (germline): MNHNS, SASEGT. Trimming removed 5 bases at V and 7 bases at J, with 11 bases between. Here the CDR3 reads CASSPLDFGELFF. As DNA, the CDR3 is TGTGCCAGCAGTCCACTAGATTTCGGGGAGCTGTTTTTT.

This clonotype showed up just a few times. V usage is TRBV20-1 and J usage is TRBJ2-7, with TRBD2 identical over 10 bases. CDR1 is DFQATT, CDR2 SNEGSKA, per germline (reference sequence). The CDR3 length is 13 residues. Germline trimming cut 7 bases from V and 6 bases from J; bases unmatched to any gene: 9. CDR3 in DNA: TGCAGTGTCAGAAGCGGGAGGGTAAGCGAGCAGTACTTC. Its protein product is CSVRSGRVSEQYF.

The chain employs TRBV11-1 and TRBJ2-1; perhaps D is TRBD1 or TRBD2 (5 bases each). This CDR3 comprises 13 residues. CDR1 and CDR2 (germline): SGHAT, FQDESV (reference sequence). The V end was cut by 3 bases, the J end by 12 bases, with 15 bases between. Here the CDR3 reads CASSLSLSGPQFF. The CDR3, as DNA: TGTGCCAGCAGCTTGTCGTTATCGGGACCGCAGTTCTTC.

The rearrangement uses TRBV25-1 and TRBJ2-2, with 7 bases matching TRBD1. The CDR3 is 15 amino acids. Trimming cost V 6 bases and J 2 bases; bases outside gene matches: 6. Germline V lookup: CDR1 MGHDK, CDR2 SYGVNS. CDR3 in amino acids: CASRRQGVNTGELFF. DNA of the CDR3: TGTGCCAGCAGGAGACAGGGCGTTAACACCGGGGAGCTGTTTTTT.

This clonotype was seen more than once but under ten times. An end of the junction does not agree with germline; a read error may underlie this. The chain joins TRBV2 to TRBJ2-5; TRBD2 matches at 7 bases. The CDR3 totals 13 residues. Germline-derived CDR1 and CDR2 are SNHLY and FYNNEI. The CDR3 region is CASRKTGGETRYF. The CDR3 DNA sequence: TGTGCCAGCAGGAAGACGGGGGGAGAGACCCGGTACTTC.

This clonotype was seen repeatedly, ten times or more. V is TRBV28 and J is TRBJ2-5, with D perhaps matching TRBD2 (6 bases). This CDR3 region has 15 residues. V lost 2 bases and J 2 bases, leaving 12 bases between the germline ends. Germline V gene data show CDR1 as MDHEN and CDR2 as SYDVKM. CDR3 nucleotide sequence: TGTGCCAGCAGTTTACGGAGGGCAAGGCAAGAGACCCAGTACTTC. Encoded protein: CASSLRRARQETQYF. The variable domain in full, with the rest retrieved from reference TRBV28 and TRBJ2-5, is DVKVTQSSRYLVKRTGEKVFLECVQDMDHENMFWYRQDPGLGLRLIYFSYDVKMKEKGDIPEGYSVSREKKERFSLILESASTNQTSMYLCASSLRRARQETQYFGPGTRLLVL.

This clonotype was found many times. V is TRBV11-2 and J is TRBJ2-7; 8 nucleotides match TRBD2. CDR3 length: 15 amino acids. With 0 bases clipped from V and 4 bases from J, the junction kept 5 bases outside the gene matches. CDR1 is SGHAT, CDR2 FQNNGV, per germline. CDR3 sequence (DNA): TGTGCCAGCAGCTTAGATACGGCTAGCGGGTACGAGCAGTACTTC. Its protein is CASSLDTASGYEQYF.

This clonotype has at least ten counts. The gene calls are TRBV29-1 and TRBJ1-1; D unresolved. In germline, CDR1 is SQVTM, CDR2 ANQGSEA. This CDR3 comprises 14 residues. V gave up 5 bases and J gave up 1 base, with 14 bases separating them. CDR3 loop: CSVPTGNTNTEAFF. The CDR3 coding sequence is TGCAGCGTTCCTACGGGAAATACGAACACTGAAGCTTTCTTT.

The chain is built from TRBV5-1 and TRBJ2-3; 8 nucleotides match TRBD1. V lost 5 bases, J lost 2 bases, and 10 bases stayed unmatched. The CDR3 contains 16 residues. Looked up from germline, CDR1 is SGHRS and CDR2 is YFSETQ. The CDR3 DNA is TGCGCCAGCAGTTACGGACAGGGTTATGACACAGATACGCAGTATTTT. Residues: CASSYGQGYDTDTQYF.

This clonotype was detected only once. The chain links TRBV5-1 to TRBJ2-7; 11 bases line up with TRBD2. The germline V gene has CDR1 SGHRS and CDR2 YFSETQ. This CDR3 comprises 14 residues. With 5 bases clipped from V and 5 bases from J, the junction kept 6 bases outside the gene matches. The CDR3 loop is CASSTSGRAHEQYF. The CDR3 DNA reads TGCGCCAGCAGTACTAGCGGGAGAGCCCACGAGCAGTACTTC.

This clonotype came up many times. The chain has TRBV12-3 or TRBV12-4 and TRBJ1-2; the D gene is possibly TRBD1 (5 bases). The germline V and J ends were trimmed by 3 bases and 7 bases, with 15 bases remaining between them. CDR3 length: 14 residues. CDR3: CASSLRQGDVGYTF. Written as DNA, the CDR3 is TGTGCCAGCAGTTTGAGGCAGGGCGACGTTGGCTACACCTTC.

This clonotype was observed a few times. One junction end disagrees with the germline gene, perhaps due to a read error. This chain links TRBV5-1 with TRBJ1-4; D may be TRBD1 (5 bases). The CDR3 contains 15 residues. Per germline, CDR1 SGHRS and CDR2 YFSETQ. CDR3 DNA: TGCGCCAGCAACTTGGAGGGGAGGGCTACTGAAAAACTGTTTTTT. This codes for CASNLEGRATEKLFF.